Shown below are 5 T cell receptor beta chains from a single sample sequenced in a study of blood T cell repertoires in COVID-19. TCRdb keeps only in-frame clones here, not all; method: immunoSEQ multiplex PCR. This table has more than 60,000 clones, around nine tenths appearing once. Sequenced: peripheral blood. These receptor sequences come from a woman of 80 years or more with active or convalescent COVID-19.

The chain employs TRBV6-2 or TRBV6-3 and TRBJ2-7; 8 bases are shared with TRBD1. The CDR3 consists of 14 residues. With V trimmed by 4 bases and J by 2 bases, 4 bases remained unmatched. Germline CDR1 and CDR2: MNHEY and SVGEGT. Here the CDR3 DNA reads TGTGCCAGCAGTTCGACAGGGGATACCTACGAGCAGTACTTC. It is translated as CASSSTGDTYEQYF.

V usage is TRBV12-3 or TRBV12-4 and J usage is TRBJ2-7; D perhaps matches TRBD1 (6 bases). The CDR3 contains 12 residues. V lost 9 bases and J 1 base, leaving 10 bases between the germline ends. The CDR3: CARGDKSYEQYF. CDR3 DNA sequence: TGTGCCAGGGGGGACAAGTCCTACGAGCAGTACTTC.

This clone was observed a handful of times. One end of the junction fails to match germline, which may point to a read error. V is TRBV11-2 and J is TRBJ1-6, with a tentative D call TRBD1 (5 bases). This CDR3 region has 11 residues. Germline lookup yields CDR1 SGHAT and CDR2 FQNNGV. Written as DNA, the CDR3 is TGTGCCAGCAGCCTCGGGACTTCATCTGCTTTT. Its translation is CASSLGTSSAF. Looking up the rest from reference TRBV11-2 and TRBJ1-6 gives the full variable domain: EAGVAQSPRYKIIEKRQSVAFWCNPISGHATLYWYQQILGQGPKLLIQFQNNGVVDDSQLPKDRFSAERLKGVDSTLKIQPAKLEDSAVYLCASSLGTSSAFGNGTRLTVT.

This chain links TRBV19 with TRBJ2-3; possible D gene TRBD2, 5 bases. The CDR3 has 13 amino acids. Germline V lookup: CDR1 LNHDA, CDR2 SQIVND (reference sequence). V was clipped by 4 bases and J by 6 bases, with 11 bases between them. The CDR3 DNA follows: TGTGCCAGTAGTAGTGGACTCTTCGATACGCAGTATTTT. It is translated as CASSSGLFDTQYF.

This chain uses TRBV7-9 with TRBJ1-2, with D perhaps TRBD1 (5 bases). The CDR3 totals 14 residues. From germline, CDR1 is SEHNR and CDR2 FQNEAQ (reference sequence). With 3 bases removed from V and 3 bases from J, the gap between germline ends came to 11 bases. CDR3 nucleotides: TGTGCCAGCAGCTTGGAACCACAGGACTATGGCTACACCTTC. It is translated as CASSLEPQDYGYTF.